The rows below give T cell receptor beta chains drawn from one sample of a study of blood T cells in healthy people across ages. A single record per CDR3 protein comes from TCRdb applying MiXCR to the 5' RACE reads. The repertoire consists of around 990,000 distinct CDR3 sequences, with 25% occurring once and the leading ten covering less than 0.85%. These data are also associated with another study on T cells of mothers and their children.

Sequencing was done on a sample of blood. Source of these receptors: a girl aged 2 to 10 in good health. The CDR3 runs from the conserved cysteine through the conserved F or W. D genes are given only for firm matches. Clone size appears in some rows only: once, few, many, or a class for an expanded clone.

TRBV7-9	TRBJ2-7	few	.	TGTGCCAGCAGCCCCGTCGCGGTGGCCGAGCAGTACTTC	CASSPVAVAEQYF
TRBV27	TRBJ1-4	few	.	TGTGCCAGCAGTTTTATCCCTGGGCAAAAACTGTTTTTT	CASSFIPGQKLFF
TRBV3-1	TRBJ2-3	few	TRBD2	TGTGCCAGCAGCCCACCCACCGGGACTAGCGGGCAAATCTGGGAGGCAGATACGCAGTATTTT	CASSPPTGTSGQIWEADTQYF
TRBV4-1	TRBJ2-7	.	TRBD1	TGCGCCAGCAGCCAAGGTGTGGGGACAGGGTACGAGCAGTACTTC	CASSQGVGTGYEQYF
TRBV5-6	TRBJ2-4	.	.	TGTGCCAGCAGCTTGGCCCCCCTGGACCCTCCCCTAATAGCCAAAAACATTCAGTACTTC	CASSLAPLDPPLIAKNIQYF
TRBV5-1	TRBJ2-3	few	.	TGCGCCAGCAGCTCGGCAGGGGCAGATACGCAGTATTTT	CASSSAGADTQYF
TRBV10-3	TRBJ1-2	few	.	TGTGCCATCGTAATGGAAGGAGCTAACTATGGCTACACCTTC	CAIVMEGANYGYTF
TRBV7-3	TRBJ1-1	.	.	TGTGCCAGCAGTCCAGGCAGGGGAGAAGTCGAAGCTTTCTTT	CASSPGRGEVEAFF
TRBV7-2	TRBJ1-1	many	.	TGTGCCAGCAGCTTAGGTCCAGGGATGAACACTGAAGCTTTCTTT	CASSLGPGMNTEAFF
TRBV29-1	TRBJ1-1	few	.	TGCAGCGTTGTCGGAGATGAAGCTTTCTTT	CSVVGDEAFF
TRBV20-1	TRBJ2-5	.	.	TGCAGTGCTAGCTACGGGGAGACCCAGTACTTC	CSASYGETQYF
TRBV20-1	TRBJ1-4	few	.	TGCAGTGCTAGGGGAAGCATGGGAAAACTGTTTTTT	CSARGSMGKLFF
TRBV28	TRBJ2-5	.	TRBD1	TGTGCCAGCAGTTTAGACAGGGGAGTGGACGAGCGGTACTTC	CASSLDRGVDERYF
TRBV20-1	TRBJ1-2	.	TRBD1	TGCAGTGCTTTGAGGACAGGAGGCTACACCTTC	CSALRTGGYTF
TRBV5-1	TRBJ2-2	few	TRBD1	TGCGCCAGCAGCTTGTTGGCAGGGGGCGATCACGGGGAGCTGTTTTTT	CASSLLAGGDHGELFF
TRBV9	TRBJ2-3	.	.	TGTGCCAGCAGCCGGACGGCAGTGCCGACAGATACGCAGTATTTT	CASSRTAVPTDTQYF
TRBV4-2	TRBJ2-5	few	.	TGTGCCAGCAGCCAAGAACGCCGCTGGGAGCAAGAGACCCAGTACTTC	CASSQERRWEQETQYF
TRBV7-2	TRBJ2-1	few	TRBD2	TGTGCCAGCAGCCCACCTTGGACTAGCGCCTACAATGAGCAGTTCTTC	CASSPPWTSAYNEQFF
TRBV6-5	TRBJ1-1	.	.	TGTGCCAGCAGTTACTCACCCAAGCTCACGATAAACACTGAAGCTTTCTTT	CASSYSPKLTINTEAFF
TRBV12-3/TRBV12-4	TRBJ1-2	.	.	TGTGCCAGCAGTTCAAGTACAGGGTGGAACTATGGCTACACCTTC	CASSSSTGWNYGYTF
TRBV12-3/TRBV12-4	TRBJ1-1	.	.	TGTGCCAGCAGTTTAGAATACAGTAACACTGAAGCTTTCTTT	CASSLEYSNTEAFF
TRBV4-2	TRBJ2-5	.	.	TGTGCCAGCAGCCAAGAGGGGCAGGGGCCGACCCAGTACTTC	CASSQEGQGPTQYF
TRBV18	TRBJ2-1	.	.	TGTGCCAGCCATCGCCGGGGTACTCCCTACAATGAGCAGTTCTTC	CASHRRGTPYNEQFF
TRBV28	TRBJ2-5	few	.	TGTGCCAGCAGCCCAGGACTGTCCCACCTTGGGTTCTTC	CASSPGLSHLGFF
TRBV7-2	TRBJ2-1	.	.	TGTGCCAGCAGCTTTTGGGGGACATCGAGAAATGAGCAGTTCTTC	CASSFWGTSRNEQFF
TRBV20-1	TRBJ2-4	few	.	TGCAGTGCTAGTAACGGGGGACCAGGCATTCAGTACTTC	CSASNGGPGIQYF
TRBV2	TRBJ1-4	.	.	TGTGCCAGCAGTGAGGTGTTTGAAAAACTGTTTTTT	CASSEVFEKLFF
TRBV4-3	TRBJ2-3	few	.	TGCGCCAGCAGCCAAGTTGAGATCGGCACAGATACGCAGTATTTT	CASSQVEIGTDTQYF
TRBV19	TRBJ2-7	many	.	TGTGCCAGTAGTTTCGGACACGGCTACGAGCAGTACTTC	CASSFGHGYEQYF
TRBV29-1	TRBJ1-2	few	TRBD1	TGCAGCGTTGAGGGTACAGGGGAGGGCTATGGCTACACCTTC	CSVEGTGEGYGYTF
TRBV27	TRBJ2-1	few	.	TGTGCCAGCAGTTTTGGAGCGCGGGTCTCGTACAATGAGCAGTTCTTC	CASSFGARVSYNEQFF
TRBV3-1	TRBJ2-1	few	.	TGTGCCAGCAGCCAAGAGGACGATGAGCAGTTCTTC	CASSQEDDEQFF
TRBV12-3/TRBV12-4	TRBJ2-5	few	TRBD2	TGTGCCAGCAGTACAGATAGACTAGCGGGAGCCTCCTCAAAGACCCAGTACTTC	CASSTDRLAGASSKTQYF
TRBV20-1	TRBJ2-7	.	TRBD2	TGCAGCGCTACTTCGACTAGCGGGGTTTACGAGCAGTACTTC	CSATSTSGVYEQYF
TRBV11-2	TRBJ1-4	.	.	TGTGCCAGCAGCTCTCGACCCGCAACTAATGAAAAACTGTTTTTT	CASSSRPATNEKLFF
TRBV7-2	TRBJ2-2	.	.	TGTGCCAGCAGCTTAGGGCCCGGGGTCGGGGAGCTGTTTTTT	CASSLGPGVGELFF
TRBV20-1	TRBJ1-6	few	.	TGCAGTGCTAGGGACCAGGGACTTTTCGTCCACTTT	CSARDQGLFVHF
TRBV4-3	TRBJ2-3	few	.	TGCGCCAGCAGCCAAGATCCAAGCCATAGAGTCCCCATCGATACGCAGTATTTT	CASSQDPSHRVPIDTQYF
TRBV5-1	TRBJ1-1	few	TRBD1	TGCGCCAGCAGCTGGGGGCAGGGGGCAGAGAACACTGAAGCTTTCTTT	CASSWGQGAENTEAFF
TRBV12-3/TRBV12-4	TRBJ2-7	few	.	TGTGCCAGCAGTTTTTGGGAGACCTACGAGCAGTACTTC	CASSFWETYEQYF